The text below deals with one T cell receptor beta chain. Its antigen is unknown. The method was immunoSEQ multiplex PCR; TCRdb's version includes in-frame clones alone and lacks a portion of them. The table shows around 41,000 clones, with roughly 67% occurring only once. The data were obtained in a study of radiotherapy plus CTLA-4 blockade in lung cancer. Study observations and caveats: Early clonal dynamics of blood T cells, together with interferon-beta, were reported as the best response predictor.

The source was peripheral blood, collected from a patient treated with radiotherapy plus ipilimumab. The clonotype was recovered from a human donor with non-small cell lung cancer who had a partial response to radiotherapy plus ipilimumab.

The CDR3 loop is CASSLVSGGAETQYF. DNA for the CDR3: TGCGCCAGCAGCTTGGTTAGCGGGGGTGCGGAGACCCAGTACTTC. The rearrangement joins TRBV5-1 to TRBJ2-5, with 9 bases that match TRBD2. The CDR3 consists of 15 residues. Germline V gives CDR1 SGHRS, CDR2 YFSETQ. The V gene end was trimmed by 0 bases and the J gene end by 5 bases; junction bases not matched to a gene: 5.